What follows is one T cell receptor beta chain and its context. This entry is derived from a study of T cell responses to AZD1222 COVID-19 vaccine. V dropped 0 bases and J dropped 4 bases, with 10 bases sitting between them. This CDR3 is 14 amino acids long. Germline V gives CDR1 MNHEY, CDR2 SMNVEV (reference sequence). Measured with immunoSEQ multiplex PCR; TCRdb has only the in-frame clones, and not every one. The table records roughly 170,000 clones, 80% to 90% of them present only once. The sequence was obtained from an adult in good health. Material: peripheral blood, obtained on day 0 of AZD1222 vaccination. This chain uses TRBV27 with TRBJ2-7; D ambiguous. CDR3 region: CASSLSSQAYEQYF. The CDR3 bases are TGTGCCAGCAGTTTATCTTCGCAGGCTTACGAGCAGTACTTC.